The T cell receptor (beta chain) under discussion was sequenced for a study of CD8 T cells in Susac syndrome (dated by TCRdb to between 2019 and 2020). Some background on the complete study: Repertoire sequencing was used to test whether CD8+ T cell activation and differentiation in Susac syndrome was antigen driven. The paper as a whole reports these results and caveats: The number of individuals in the TCR sequencing and HLA analysis was acknowledged as relatively small.

RNA was extracted using the RNeasy kit, and roughly 0.5 to 1 microgram was reverse transcribed with random hexamers. The immunoSEQ multiplex PCR assay, covering 54 Vbeta and 13 Jbeta segments, was used to amplify TCR beta CDR3 regions. To correct PCR amplification bias, a synthetic template baseline was used for both primer optimization and computational correction. The authors processed their data as follows. Reads were assigned to V, D and J genes according to IMGT and analyzed in immunoSEQ Analyzer, with only productive sequences retained. Clonality was calculated as one minus the Shannon entropy normalized by log2 of the number of productive unique sequences. Public and private clones were assessed among the 100 most prevalent clones of each patient and control. Clones were defined as Susac-specific if absent from the healthy and MS cohorts, from 1052 published viral clones and from other ImmuneACCESS disease sequences. The public sequencing data were trimmed at Q25 with fastp and processed into clonotypes with MiXCR by TCRdb, which kept only in-frame beta chains. Rows matching on CDR3 protein sequence are summarized as one entry with the most common DNA and genes. It is TCRdb's table, rather than the study itself, that gives the V and J calls and clone size. Across this sample there are roughly 120,000 distinct CDR3 sequences, with about 96% seen only once. The top ten clones comprise more than 0.08% of the sample.

About this clonotype itself: Its antigen remains undetermined. Base-call qualities are not available, and no considerably larger clone is one nucleotide away.

High-throughput TCR beta sequencing profiled peripheral blood CD8+ and CD4+ T cells from healthy donors, Susac syndrome patients and multiple sclerosis patients. Healthy donors were included as age- and sex-matched controls. Bulk CD8+ and CD4+ T cells were purified by magnetic negative isolation, while CD8+ TEMRA cells were enriched using FACS. Blood was collected in EDTA tubes and processed within 24 hours, with PBMCs isolated through density gradient centrifugation. PBMCs destined for TCR sequencing were cryopreserved in liquid nitrogen and later thawed in a 37 °C water bath. Purity of sorted or isolated CD4+, CD8+ and CD8+ TEMRA cells was at least 90%. From V the trimming removes 2 bases and from J it removes 0 bases, while the gene matches leave 16 bases of the junction unaccounted for. The CDR3, cysteine through phenylalanine, is 19 amino acids long. Of the read, only the CDR3 DNA is kept; its 57 bases are in frame from base 1. Sequences MNHNS (CDR1) and SASEGT (CDR2) are obtained from the germline V gene.

The sequenced sample was CD4+ T cells from PBMCs. This TCR was recovered from a human donor in good health. In this chain, TRBV6-1 is recombined with TRBJ2-7, with TRBD1 matching 7 junction bases. CDR3 protein: CASSEREGGAWTRSYEQYF. The nucleotide sequence is given as TGTGCCAGCAGTGAAAGGGAAGGGGGCGCATGGACCCGCTCCTACGAGCAGTACTTC.